This T cell receptor (beta chain) was recovered during a study of blood T cell repertoires in COVID-19. Across the whole study: Samples came from the United States, Italy and Spain, spanning acute and convalescent COVID-19. PBMCs, B-cell-depleted T cells, or T cells were the source of the cDNA or gDNA that made up the material.

As originally analysed: Amplification with reference gene primers provided the estimates of nucleated cell counts. The method was immunoSEQ multiplex PCR; TCRdb's version includes in-frame clones alone and lacks a portion of them. D and trimming come from the DNA, and the V and J calls and clone size come from that table. The table records some 150,000 clones, about four fifths of them present only once. Trimming removed 4 bases from V and 7 bases from J, with 14 bases in between. The length of the CDR3 is 13 residues. Germline lookup yields CDR1 ENHRY and CDR2 SYGVKD. The TCR comes from a woman older than 75 with acute or convalescent COVID-19. The chain is built from TRBV10-3 and TRBJ2-7; possible D gene TRBD1, 5 bases. Sample: peripheral blood. This chain's CDR3 is CAISGAQGLEQYF. DNA for the CDR3: TGTGCCATCAGTGGGGCCCAGGGTCTAGAGCAGTACTTC.